This T cell receptor (beta chain) was identified in a study of blood T cell repertoires in COVID-19. Study-level information: Acute and convalescent COVID-19 samples came from the United States, Italy and Spain. T cells, B-cell-depleted T cells, or PBMCs provided the cDNA or gDNA that served as material.

The V gene's germline CDR1 is SGHNT and CDR2 YYREEE (reference sequence). The CDR3 has 14 amino acids. V lost 3 bases and J lost 1; bases outside the gene matches: 3. In the source study's methods: Counts of nucleated cells, estimated from reference gene primer amplification, were obtained. TCRdb's copy holds only in-frame clones and misses some; the assay was immunoSEQ multiplex PCR. The DNA gave D and trimming, while V, J and clone size come from that table. The table records approximately 240,000 clones, under 85% of them present only once. The genes are TRBV5-4 and TRBJ2-5; 7 bases align to TRBD1. This TCR came from a human donor in a cohort sampled during active COVID-19. Material: peripheral blood. Written as DNA, the CDR3 is TGTGCCAGCAGCTCGGGACAGCGCCAAGAGACCCAGTACTTC. Translating it yields CASSSGQRQETQYF.